This TCR beta chain was recorded in a study of blood T cell repertoires in COVID-19. Across the whole study: Samples of COVID-19 (acute and convalescent) were obtained from the United States, Italy and Spain.

The junction had 9 bases not matched to a gene; V was cut back by 9 bases and J by 8 bases. The CDR3 extends over 12 amino acids. The germline V gene encodes CDR1 LNHDA and CDR2 SQIVND (reference sequence). Source study methods: The authors estimated nucleated cell counts from reference gene primer amplification. Profiled with immunoSEQ multiplex PCR; TCRdb holds only in-frame clones, not every one. From that table come the V and J calls and clone size; the DNA was used to work out D and trimming. The repertoire has about 80,000 clones, roughly 79% of them found once; the top ten carry 15% to 20%. The V call is TRBV19, the J call TRBJ1-2, with TRBD1 matching 7 bases. The sequenced sample was peripheral blood. This receptor was obtained from a human donor in a cohort sampled during active COVID-19. The CDR3 nucleotides read TGTGCCAGCCGACAGGGCGGACTAGGCTACACCTTC. Translation: CASRQGGLGYTF.